This is a list of T cell receptor beta chains from one sample in a study of memory CD8 T cells in hepatitis C reinfection. Profiling relied on immunoSEQ multiplex PCR, and the TCRdb table lists in-frame clones only, not all of them. The sample has approximately 49,000 clones, roughly 87% seen once; the top ten hold more than 0.65%. The sample taken for sequencing was naive CD8+ T cells sorted from blood. These receptors came from a young man with hepatitis C virus infection. Both conserved end residues are part of each CDR3. Each record gives: J gene, D gene, V gene, clone size, CDR3 protein, CDR3 DNA. D genes are given only for firm matches. Where a row states a size, it is once, few, many or the class of an expanded clone; other rows omit it.

J gene: TRBJ2-3
D gene: TRBD2
V gene: TRBV9
clone size: -
CDR3 protein: CASSVTGLAGADTQYF
CDR3 DNA: TGTGCCAGCAGCGTTACGGGACTAGCGGGAGCAGATACGCAGTATTTT

J gene: TRBJ2-3
D gene: TRBD2
V gene: TRBV7-2
clone size: -
CDR3 protein: CASSLELSGADTQYF
CDR3 DNA: TGTGCCAGCAGCTTAGAGCTCAGCGGGGCTGATACGCAGTATTTT

J gene: TRBJ2-5
D gene: -
V gene: TRBV18
clone size: once
CDR3 protein: CASPHRETAETQYF
CDR3 DNA: TGTGCCAGCCCCCACCGTGAGACAGCCGAGACCCAGTACTTC

J gene: TRBJ1-2
D gene: -
V gene: TRBV7-9
clone size: -
CDR3 protein: CASSTSAGGDYGYTF
CDR3 DNA: TGTGCCAGCAGCACCTCCGCGGGGGGGGACTATGGCTACACCTTC

J gene: TRBJ2-7
D gene: -
V gene: TRBV2
clone size: few
CDR3 protein: CASSVSYEQYF
CDR3 DNA: TGTGCCAGCAGTGTATCCTACGAGCAGTACTTC

J gene: TRBJ2-7
D gene: TRBD1
V gene: TRBV15
clone size: -
CDR3 protein: CATSRDFGTGGYYEQYF
CDR3 DNA: TGTGCCACCAGCAGAGATTTTGGGACAGGGGGCTACTACGAGCAGTACTTC

J gene: TRBJ1-5
D gene: TRBD1
V gene: TRBV7-9
clone size: few
CDR3 protein: CASQGVGNQPQHF
CDR3 DNA: TGTGCCAGCCAGGGGGTCGGCAATCAGCCCCAGCATTTT

J gene: TRBJ1-1
D gene: TRBD1
V gene: TRBV4-1
clone size: -
CDR3 protein: CASSQGPAQGGTEAFF
CDR3 DNA: TGCGCCAGCAGCCAAGGCCCTGCACAGGGGGGCACTGAAGCTTTCTTT

J gene: TRBJ2-1
D gene: -
V gene: TRBV4-1
clone size: -
CDR3 protein: CASTQGGGPSDEQFF
CDR3 DNA: TGCGCCAGCACCCAGGGGGGAGGGCCGTCAGATGAGCAGTTCTTC

J gene: TRBJ2-1
D gene: TRBD2
V gene: TRBV5-1
clone size: -
CDR3 protein: CASRSGTSGTGNEQFF
CDR3 DNA: TGCGCCAGCAGGTCCGGGACTAGCGGGACGGGGAATGAGCAGTTCTTC

J gene: TRBJ1-1
D gene: -
V gene: TRBV5-1
clone size: few
CDR3 protein: CASSLLLPEGTEAFF
CDR3 DNA: TGCGCCAGCAGCTTATTACTACCGGAGGGCACTGAAGCTTTCTTT

J gene: TRBJ2-3
D gene: TRBD2
V gene: TRBV28
clone size: -
CDR3 protein: CASRPQGLAGGRTDTQYF
CDR3 DNA: TGTGCCAGCAGACCCCAGGGACTAGCGGGAGGGCGAACAGATACGCAGTATTTT

J gene: TRBJ1-1
D gene: TRBD1
V gene: TRBV28
clone size: -
CDR3 protein: CASSLALGEGAEAFF
CDR3 DNA: TGTGCCAGCAGTTTAGCCCTTGGTGAGGGGGCGGAAGCTTTCTTT

J gene: TRBJ2-5
D gene: TRBD1
V gene: TRBV19
clone size: -
CDR3 protein: CASSVTGVGEETQYF
CDR3 DNA: TGTGCCAGTAGTGTGACAGGGGTCGGAGAAGAGACCCAGTACTTC

J gene: TRBJ1-5
D gene: -
V gene: TRBV6-5
clone size: few
CDR3 protein: CASSSGVNQPQHF
CDR3 DNA: TGTGCCAGCAGTTCGGGGGTCAATCAGCCCCAGCATTTT

J gene: TRBJ2-3
D gene: TRBD2
V gene: TRBV15
clone size: -
CDR3 protein: CATSIKTSGEDADTQYF
CDR3 DNA: TGTGCCACCAGCATCAAGACTAGCGGGGAAGACGCAGATACGCAGTATTTT

J gene: TRBJ1-1
D gene: -
V gene: TRBV28
clone size: -
CDR3 protein: CASSLRGPRTEAFF
CDR3 DNA: TGTGCCAGCAGTTTAAGGGGTCCCAGGACTGAAGCTTTCTTT

J gene: TRBJ2-2
D gene: -
V gene: TRBV27
clone size: -
CDR3 protein: CASSFGGPGTGELFF
CDR3 DNA: TGTGCCAGCAGTTTCGGTGGGCCTGGCACCGGGGAGCTGTTTTTT

J gene: TRBJ2-5
D gene: TRBD2
V gene: TRBV5-1
clone size: -
CDR3 protein: CASSLGLAGVGQETQYF
CDR3 DNA: TGCGCCAGCAGCTTGGGACTAGCGGGAGTCGGGCAAGAGACCCAGTACTTC

J gene: TRBJ2-3
D gene: -
V gene: TRBV27
clone size: -
CDR3 protein: CASSLRGDTQYF
CDR3 DNA: TGTGCCAGCAGTTTAAGAGGAGATACGCAGTATTTT

J gene: TRBJ2-3
D gene: TRBD1
V gene: TRBV13
clone size: few
CDR3 protein: CASSPGTAGTDTQYF
CDR3 DNA: TGTGCCAGCAGCCCCGGGACAGCAGGCACAGATACGCAGTATTTT

J gene: TRBJ1-4
D gene: -
V gene: TRBV9
clone size: -
CDR3 protein: CASSAYAGVREKLFF
CDR3 DNA: TGTGCCAGCAGCGCCTATGCGGGGGTTCGCGAAAAACTGTTTTTT

J gene: TRBJ1-1
D gene: -
V gene: TRBV7-9
clone size: once
CDR3 protein: CASSPRRENTEAFF
CDR3 DNA: TGTGCCAGCAGCCCGAGAAGAGAGAACACTGAAGCTTTCTTT

J gene: TRBJ1-2
D gene: TRBD1
V gene: TRBV19
clone size: -
CDR3 protein: CASRIPDRGIYTF
CDR3 DNA: TGTGCCAGTAGGATTCCGGACAGGGGAATCTACACCTTC

J gene: TRBJ2-1
D gene: TRBD2
V gene: TRBV11-3
clone size: -
CDR3 protein: CASSLEREGLNEQFF
CDR3 DNA: TGTGCCAGCAGCTTAGAGCGGGAGGGCCTAAATGAGCAGTTCTTC

J gene: TRBJ2-1
D gene: TRBD1
V gene: TRBV19
clone size: -
CDR3 protein: CASSSDRLNEQFF
CDR3 DNA: TGTGCCAGTAGTTCGGACAGGCTCAATGAGCAGTTCTTC

J gene: TRBJ2-1
D gene: -
V gene: TRBV19
clone size: -
CDR3 protein: CASSLLNNEQFF
CDR3 DNA: TGTGCCAGTAGTCTACTCAACAATGAGCAGTTCTTC

J gene: TRBJ1-4
D gene: -
V gene: TRBV6-6
clone size: -
CDR3 protein: CASTVSGVGEKLFF
CDR3 DNA: TGTGCCAGCACCGTCTCAGGGGTGGGGGAAAAACTGTTTTTT

J gene: TRBJ2-7
D gene: TRBD2
V gene: TRBV5-4
clone size: -
CDR3 protein: CASSWEGLSYEQYF
CDR3 DNA: TGTGCCAGCAGCTGGGAGGGGCTATCCTACGAGCAGTACTTC

J gene: TRBJ2-7
D gene: -
V gene: TRBV27
clone size: -
CDR3 protein: CASSPTTGSYEQYF
CDR3 DNA: TGTGCCAGCAGTCCTACGACGGGATCCTACGAGCAGTACTTC

J gene: TRBJ1-2
D gene: -
V gene: TRBV5-6
clone size: -
CDR3 protein: CASSPGHDAAGYTF
CDR3 DNA: TGTGCCAGCAGCCCGGGACATGACGCGGCTGGCTACACCTTC

J gene: TRBJ1-2
D gene: TRBD1
V gene: TRBV15
clone size: -
CDR3 protein: CATSRGQGVFYGYTF
CDR3 DNA: TGTGCCACCAGCAGGGGACAGGGTGTCTTTTATGGCTACACCTTC